Below are 30 T cell receptor beta chains sequenced from a single sample in a study of shared clonotypes between healthy human individuals (dated by TCRdb to the early 2020s). Receptor libraries were prepared by the immunoSEQ multiplex PCR assay. What TCRdb holds here is the immuneACCESS table cut down to in-frame rearrangements. Part of the clones is not present; checked against another copy, under half of the missing clones reflect an unresolved V gene, and the others are unexplained. The sample yields millions of clones; just over 90% were counted once. The leading ten clones occupy about 0.13% of the sample. The sequenced material came from naive CD4+ T cells sorted from blood. The sample's cell subset or site label is to be understood as: CD45RA+ positively selected. All receptors derive from a man younger than 35 in good health.

The chain carries TRBV19 and TRBJ1-2; 10 nucleotides align to TRBD1. This CDR3 is 18 amino acids long. Germline values: CDR1 LNHDA, CDR2 SQIVND (reference sequence). V gave up 5 bases and J gave up 4 bases; unmatched junction bases: 16. CDR3 protein: CASSVEGTGVVRGYGYTF. The CDR3 region has the DNA TGTGCCAGTAGTGTCGAGGGGACAGGGGTGGTCCGGGGCTATGGCTACACCTTC.

J is TRBJ1-3 and V is TRBV2, with D perhaps TRBD1 (6 bases). With 2 bases removed from V and 0 bases from J, the gap between germline ends came to 8 bases. CDR1 and CDR2 (germline): SNHLY, FYNNEI. This CDR3 is built from 15 residues. CDR3 DNA sequence: TGTGCCAGCAGTGAAATACAGGGCTCTGGAAACACCATATATTTT. Translation: CASSEIQGSGNTIYF.

J is TRBJ2-2 and V is TRBV6-4; D is unresolved. The CDR3 sequence is 14 residues long. V was clipped by 6 bases and J by 5 bases, with 13 bases between them. Germline-derived CDR1 and CDR2 are MRHNA and SNTAGT. The CDR3 nucleotides are TGTGCCAGCAGCACACAATCTACAACCGGGGAGCTGTTTTTT. Translation gives CASSTQSTTGELFF.

The chain joins TRBV30 to TRBJ2-7, with a possible D match to TRBD1 (6 bases). The germline V gene encodes CDR1 GTSNPN and CDR2 SVGIG (reference sequence). V was trimmed by 2 bases and J by 2 bases, leaving 13 bases between them. The length of the CDR3 is 14 residues. The CDR3 DNA reads as TGTGCCTGGAGTCGCCAGGGGATTCCCTACGAGCAGTACTTC. Protein: CAWSRQGIPYEQYF.

The chain combines TRBV28 with TRBJ1-6; D remains unclear. Deletions cut 11 bases from V and 14 bases from J, with 16 bases between. CDR3 length: 11 residues. From germline, CDR1 is MDHEN and CDR2 SYDVKM. The CDR3 sequence: CASLGFESLHF. As DNA, the CDR3 is TGTGCCTCCCTAGGATTCGAGTCCCTCCACTTT.

About this clone: Within the sample, other DNA sequences also encode this same CDR3. The chain is built from TRBV5-5 and TRBJ1-1; no definite D call. This CDR3 has 11 amino acids. Trimming removed 4 bases from V and 2 bases from J, with 3 bases in between. Looked up from germline, CDR1 is SGHKS and CDR2 is YYEKEE (reference sequence). The CDR3 sequence is CASSPNTEAFF. For the CDR3, the DNA is TGTGCCAGCAGCCCAAACACTGAAGCTTTCTTT.

The rearrangement uses TRBV5-6 and TRBJ2-6, with 7 bases lining up with TRBD1. This CDR3 is 16 amino acids long. Germline values: CDR1 SGHDT, CDR2 YYEEEE. Unmatched junction bases numbered 13, after V lost 9 bases and J lost 4 bases. CDR3 DNA sequence: TGTGCCACTTGGGAAGGGGGCGCATCCGGGGCCAACGTCCTGACTTTC. Its translation: CATWEGGASGANVLTF.

The rearrangement joins TRBV11-2 to TRBJ1-1, with TRBD1 matching 7 bases. Germline V lookup: CDR1 SGHAT, CDR2 FQNNGV. This CDR3 has 15 amino acids. V shed 5 bases and J 2 bases; nucleotides not matched to a gene: 8. The CDR3 is CASSISGQPNTEAFF. The DNA for the CDR3 is TGTGCCAGCAGCATATCGGGACAGCCAAACACTGAAGCTTTCTTT.

This clone was picked up a small number of times. The V and J genes are TRBV19 and TRBJ2-1; 9 nucleotides agree with TRBD2. Germline V gene lookup returns CDR1 LNHDA and CDR2 SQIVND (reference sequence). Trimming at V came to 9 bases and at J to 5 bases, leaving 11 bases not matched to a gene. The CDR3 spans 15 residues. The CDR3 coding sequence is TGTGCCAGGTCCTCCAGCGGGGGGCACGACAATGAGCAGTTCTTC. Translation: CARSSSGGHDNEQFF. Drawing the rest from reference TRBV19 and TRBJ2-1, the complete variable domain is DGGITQSPKYLFRKEGQNVTLSCEQNLNHDAMYWYRQDPGQGLRLIYYSQIVNDFQKGDIAEGYSVSREKKESFPLTVTSAQKNPTAFYLCARSSSGGHDNEQFFGPGTRLTVL.

This sequence joins TRBV5-1 and TRBJ2-3; 10 bases agree with TRBD1. CDR1 SGHRS and CDR2 YFSETQ come from the germline V gene. After removal of 3 bases from V and 3 bases from J, the junction contained 7 bases not matched to a gene. The CDR3 extends over 16 amino acids. The CDR3 reads CASSWTGTGVTDTQYF. The DNA for the CDR3 is TGCGCCAGCAGCTGGACCGGGACAGGGGTGACAGATACGCAGTATTTT. Together with reference TRBV5-1 and TRBJ2-3, the CDR3 gives the full variable domain: KAGVTQTPRYLIKTRGQQVTLSCSPISGHRSVSWYQQTPGQGLQFLFEYFSETQRNKGNFPGRFSGRQFSNSRSEMNVSTLELGDSALYLCASSWTGTGVTDTQYFGPGTRLTVL.

This clone was seen only a few times. The V call is TRBV5-4, the J call TRBJ1-3; D is uncertain. V lost 4 bases, J lost 4 bases, and 12 bases lay in between. The germline V gene has CDR1 SGHNT and CDR2 YYREEE (reference sequence). CDR3 length: 14 amino acids. The DNA for the CDR3 is TGTGCCAGCAGCGCGGACTCCCGGGGAAACACCATATATTTT. This codes for CASSADSRGNTIYF.

Note on this clone: The junction differs from germline at one of its ends, possibly a read error. The CDR3 is CASSYRGPVYEQYF. The CDR3, as DNA: TGTGCCAGCAGTTACAGGGGACCTGTCTACGAGCAGTACTTC. The chain couples TRBV10-3 to TRBJ2-7, with 7 positions matching TRBD1. CDR1 and CDR2 (germline): ENHRY, SYGVKD. The CDR3 is 14 amino acids.

This chain connects TRBV6-1 to TRBJ1-2; D call uncertain. The CDR3 spans 13 residues. V was cut by 3 bases and J by 2 bases, with 7 bases left in between. CDR1 is MNHNS and CDR2 is SASEGT in the germline V gene. The CDR3 DNA is TGTGCCAGCAGTGAGCCCTTCAACTATGGCTACACCTTC. It is translated as CASSEPFNYGYTF.

The chain joins TRBV12-5 to TRBJ1-5; possible D gene TRBD1, 6 bases. Deletions cut 4 bases from V and 0 bases from J, with 22 bases between. Germline values: CDR1 LGHNT, CDR2 FRNRAP. This CDR3 has 19 residues. CDR3 coding DNA: TGTGCTAGTGGTTGGGGGGACAAGGAGGGCCTCTCTAGCAATCAGCCCCAGCATTTT. Protein sequence: CASGWGDKEGLSSNQPQHF.

V and J are TRBV2 and TRBJ2-5; no definite D call. There are 14 residues in the CDR3. Trimming left V 0 bases short and J 4 bases short, with 9 bases between. Germline V gives CDR1 SNHLY, CDR2 FYNNEI. The CDR3 DNA is TGTGCCAGCAGTGAAGCGTTACACATAGAGACCCAGTACTTC. Its protein product is CASSEALHIETQYF. Based on the CDR3 plus reference TRBV2 and TRBJ2-5, the full variable domain is EPEVTQTPSHQVTQMGQEVILRCVPISNHLYFYWYRQILGQKVEFLVSFYNNEISEKSEIFDDQFSVERPDGSNFTLKIRSTKLEDSAMYFCASSEALHIETQYFGPGTRLLVL.

The rearrangement links TRBV6-5 to TRBJ1-1, with no clear D. CDR1 MNHEY and CDR2 SVGAGI come from the germline V gene. The CDR3 has 14 residues. The V end lost 0 bases, the J end lost 6 bases, and 11 bases lay between the germline ends. The CDR3 DNA is TGTGCCAGCAGTTACTCGATTTCGGACCCTGAAGCTTTCTTT. This encodes CASSYSISDPEAFF.

The rearrangement uses TRBV5-6 and TRBJ2-3, with TRBD1 matching 7 bases. Losses at the gene ends were 0 bases for V and 6 bases for J; bases not matched to a gene: 7. Germline CDR1 and CDR2: SGHDT and YYEEEE. The length of the CDR3 is 15 residues. CDR3 sequence reads: CASSLAGGPPDTQYF. CDR3 nucleotide sequence: TGTGCCAGCAGCTTGGCAGGGGGACCTCCGGATACGCAGTATTTT.

This sequence joins TRBV10-2 and TRBJ2-1, with D possibly TRBD2 on 5 matching bases. This CDR3 has 13 residues. Between the trimmed V and J ends, which lost 1 base and 9 bases, there was a span of 10 bases. CDR1 and CDR2 (germline): WSHSY, SAAADI. CDR3 sequence: CASSEWRVGEQFF. The CDR3 coding sequence is TGCGCCAGCAGTGAGTGGCGGGTTGGTGAGCAGTTCTTC.

The CDR3 loop reads CASSSYARQGHNEQFF. The CDR3 coding sequence is TGCGCCAGCAGCTCGTACGCTCGGCAGGGTCACAATGAGCAGTTCTTC. This chain joins TRBV5-1 and TRBJ2-1, with a weak D call TRBD1 (5 bases). The V and J ends lost 3 bases and 5 bases respectively, with 18 bases between them. The CDR3 contains 16 residues. CDR1 is SGHRS, CDR2 YFSETQ, per germline.

The rearrangement links TRBV14 to TRBJ1-2, with 8 bases lining up with TRBD1. Germline values: CDR1 SGHDN, CDR2 FVKESK. The CDR3 totals 13 residues. Unmatched junction bases numbered 4, after V lost 4 bases and J lost 6 bases. The CDR3 DNA follows: TGTGCCAGCAGCCTAGGACAGGGAAATGGCTACACCTTC. It is translated as CASSLGQGNGYTF.

This rearrangement joins TRBV19 to TRBJ1-1, with 9 bases that match TRBD1. The CDR3 covers 17 residues. Per the germline V gene, CDR1 is LNHDA and CDR2 is SQIVND (reference sequence). Losses at the gene ends were 3 bases for V and 6 bases for J; bases not matched to a gene: 14. CDR3: CASSIEIRDRVGPEAFF. CDR3 DNA sequence: TGTGCCAGTAGTATCGAGATTCGGGACAGGGTCGGCCCTGAAGCTTTCTTT.

Notes on this clone: Other DNA sequences in the sample encode the same CDR3. The rearrangement links TRBV9 to TRBJ1-1, with a weak D call TRBD1 (5 bases). Per germline, CDR1 SGDLS and CDR2 YYNGEE. The CDR3 loop spans 14 amino acids. The V end was cut by 0 bases, the J end by 1 base, with 7 bases between. The CDR3 DNA reads TGTGCCAGCAGCGTAGCTACAGGGAACACTGAAGCTTTCTTT. This gives the protein CASSVATGNTEAFF.

CDR3 sequence: CASSPGQAIYGYTF. Here the CDR3 DNA reads TGTGCCAGCAGCCCGGGACAGGCGATCTATGGCTACACCTTC. V and J are TRBV5-6 and TRBJ1-2, with TRBD1 matching over 8 bases. From germline, CDR1 is SGHDT and CDR2 YYEEEE. Germline trimming cut 4 bases from V and 4 bases from J; bases unmatched to any gene: 6. The CDR3 contains 14 residues.

The genes are TRBV6-5 and TRBJ2-2; 13 bases fit TRBD2. V lost 5 bases to trimming and J lost 7 bases; unmatched junction nucleotides: 4. CDR1 and CDR2 (germline): MNHEY, SVGAGI. The CDR3 has 15 residues. CDR3 in amino acids: CASSRTSGGHGELFF. CDR3 nucleotides: TGTGCCAGCAGTCGGACTAGCGGGGGCCACGGGGAGCTGTTTTTT.

The chain couples TRBV4-1 to TRBJ2-3, with D unresolved. The germline V and J ends were trimmed by 1 base and 4 bases, with 15 bases remaining between them. CDR1 and CDR2 from the germline V gene are MGHRA and YSYEKL. The CDR3 sequence is 16 residues long. Here the CDR3 DNA reads TGCGCCAGCAGCCAAGGGCCTTCGACCCCAGCAGATACGCAGTATTTT. This gives the protein CASSQGPSTPADTQYF.

The chain employs TRBV6-6 and TRBJ2-2; D might be TRBD1 (5 bases). The CDR3 contains 15 residues. V was shortened by 7 bases and J by 2 bases, with 14 bases between the two germline ends. The V gene's germline CDR1 is MNHNY and CDR2 SVGAGI (reference sequence). Here the CDR3 reads CASTVGQFNTGELFF. The CDR3 DNA is TGTGCCAGCACCGTGGGGCAGTTTAACACCGGGGAGCTGTTTTTT.

The chain uses TRBV7-2 and TRBJ2-7; D remains ambiguous. V shed 5 bases and J shed 1 base, with 15 bases lying between them. This CDR3 has 15 amino acids. The germline CDR1 and CDR2 sequences are SGHTA and FQGNSA. The CDR3: CASSPGPPRSYEQYF. The CDR3 DNA sequence: TGTGCCAGCAGCCCTGGACCCCCTAGGTCCTACGAGCAGTACTTC.

The CDR3 coding sequence is TGCGCCAGCAGCCAAGGGACTAATCAGCCCCAGCATTTT. Translation gives CASSQGTNQPQHF. V is TRBV10-1 and J is TRBJ1-5, with a tentative D call TRBD1 (5 bases). CDR1 and CDR2 (germline): WNHNN, SYGVQD (reference sequence). V was pared by 6 bases and J by 4 bases, with 10 bases between. The CDR3 has 13 residues.

The V gene is TRBV19, the J gene TRBJ1-2; TRBD1 matches at 9 bases. CDR3 length: 15 residues. In germline, CDR1 is LNHDA, CDR2 SQIVND (reference sequence). V lost 3 bases to trimming and J lost 4 bases; unmatched junction nucleotides: 6. CDR3 amino acids: CASSMGTGSFYGYTF. The DNA of the CDR3 is TGTGCCAGTAGTATGGGGACAGGGTCCTTCTATGGCTACACCTTC.

This chain uses TRBV9 with TRBJ2-1; TRBD2 is a possible D gene (6 bases). The CDR3 is 15 residues long. Germline CDR1 SGDLS, CDR2 YYNGEE. V lost 3 bases, J lost 4 bases, and 14 bases lay in between. The CDR3 sequence is CASSGSGLTYNEQFF. In DNA, the CDR3 is TGTGCCAGCAGCGGTAGCGGTTTAACTTACAATGAGCAGTTCTTC.